A selection of T cell receptor beta chains follows, all from one sample in a study of early T cells in non-severe SARS-CoV-2 infection. Each CDR3 protein gets one entry after TCRdb re-called the 5' RACE reads with MiXCR. The data contain about 24,000 distinct CDR3 sequences, 3% to 4.5% of them singletons. Sequencing used whole blood. These receptors originate from an adult who was a healthcare worker with PCR-confirmed SARS-CoV-2 infection or an uninfected control (not recorded which). Each CDR3 is given with its conserved first and last residue. The order of the fields is clone size, J gene, D gene, CDR3 length, V gene, CDR3 protein, CDR3 DNA. A D gene is named only where the DNA matches it firmly. Size tells how often a clone was seen (once, few, many) or the class of an expanded clone, and some rows leave it out.

abundance: .
j_gene: TRBJ2-5
d_gene: .
len: 14
v_gene: TRBV6-2/TRBV6-3
CDR3aa: CASMDQPNQETQYF
CDR3nt: TGTGCCAGCATGGACCAACCTAACCAAGAGACCCAGTACTTC

abundance: few
j_gene: TRBJ1-4
d_gene: .
len: 16
v_gene: TRBV18
CDR3aa: CASSQDESGQSEKLFF
CDR3nt: TGTGCCAGCTCACAAGACGAATCAGGGCAGAGTGAAAAACTGTTTTTT

abundance: many
j_gene: TRBJ2-2
d_gene: .
len: 12
v_gene: TRBV29-1
CDR3aa: CSVVGDTGELFF
CDR3nt: TGCAGCGTTGTGGGAGACACCGGGGAGCTGTTTTTT

abundance: many
j_gene: TRBJ2-5
d_gene: .
len: 14
v_gene: TRBV7-2
CDR3aa: CASSLRGFQETQYF
CDR3nt: TGTGCCAGCAGCTTAAGAGGTTTTCAAGAGACCCAGTACTTC

abundance: many
j_gene: TRBJ2-1
d_gene: TRBD2
len: 13
v_gene: TRBV29-1
CDR3aa: CSGRLAGIYEQFF
CDR3nt: TGCAGCGGCCGACTAGCGGGAATATATGAGCAGTTCTTC

abundance: .
j_gene: TRBJ2-1
d_gene: .
len: 13
v_gene: TRBV7-9
CDR3aa: CASRPSSYNEQFF
CDR3nt: TGTGCCAGCAGACCTTCTTCCTACAATGAGCAGTTCTTC

abundance: many
j_gene: TRBJ2-3
d_gene: .
len: 16
v_gene: TRBV9
CDR3aa: CASSVFSGSSTDTQYF
CDR3nt: TGTGCCAGCAGCGTGTTTAGCGGTTCTAGCACAGATACGCAGTATTTT

abundance: many
j_gene: TRBJ2-1
d_gene: TRBD2
len: 13
v_gene: TRBV2
CDR3aa: CASNERETNEQFF
CDR3nt: TGTGCCAGCAATGAGCGGGAGACCAATGAGCAGTTCTTC

abundance: .
j_gene: TRBJ2-1
d_gene: TRBD1
len: 16
v_gene: TRBV7-3
CDR3aa: CASSPRPSDRGDEQFF
CDR3nt: TGTGCCAGCAGCCCTAGACCCTCGGACAGGGGCGATGAGCAGTTCTTC

abundance: many
j_gene: TRBJ1-3
d_gene: .
len: 13
v_gene: TRBV7-2
CDR3aa: CASSPDFRNTIYF
CDR3nt: TGTGCCAGCAGCCCCGATTTCCGAAACACCATATATTTT

abundance: few
j_gene: TRBJ1-1
d_gene: .
len: 13
v_gene: TRBV29-1
CDR3aa: CSASTGWNTEAFF
CDR3nt: TGCAGCGCCAGCACAGGGTGGAACACTGAAGCTTTCTTT

abundance: many
j_gene: TRBJ2-7
d_gene: TRBD1
len: 14
v_gene: TRBV19
CDR3aa: CASSVGTGPYEQYF
CDR3nt: TGTGCCAGTAGTGTCGGGACAGGTCCTTACGAGCAGTACTTC

abundance: many
j_gene: TRBJ2-6
d_gene: .
len: 15
v_gene: TRBV7-2
CDR3aa: CASSKDSSGANVLTF
CDR3nt: TGTGCCAGCAGCAAAGATAGCTCTGGGGCCAACGTCCTGACTTTC

abundance: many
j_gene: TRBJ2-3
d_gene: .
len: 13
v_gene: TRBV2
CDR3aa: CASKVRGPDTQYF
CDR3nt: TGTGCCAGCAAGGTTCGGGGCCCGGATACGCAGTATTTT

abundance: medium-sized
j_gene: TRBJ1-2
d_gene: .
len: 14
v_gene: TRBV6-1
CDR3aa: CASRPIPSTYGYTF
CDR3nt: TGTGCCAGCAGACCGATTCCCAGCACATATGGCTACACCTTC

abundance: many
j_gene: TRBJ1-5
d_gene: TRBD1
len: 14
v_gene: TRBV14
CDR3aa: CASSRDRDNQPQHF
CDR3nt: TGTGCCAGCAGCCGGGACAGGGACAATCAGCCCCAGCATTTT

abundance: many
j_gene: TRBJ1-4
d_gene: .
len: 11
v_gene: TRBV6-1
CDR3aa: CASSEFEKLFF
CDR3nt: TGTGCCAGCAGTGAATTTGAAAAACTGTTTTTT

abundance: many
j_gene: TRBJ1-2
d_gene: .
len: 13
v_gene: TRBV7-3
CDR3aa: CASSLEGRRGYTF
CDR3nt: TGTGCCAGCAGCTTAGAGGGCCGTCGCGGCTACACCTTC

abundance: many
j_gene: TRBJ2-3
d_gene: TRBD2
len: 15
v_gene: TRBV27
CDR3aa: CASSSAGGYTDTQYF
CDR3nt: TGTGCCAGCAGTTCGGCGGGGGGGTACACAGATACGCAGTATTTT

abundance: few
j_gene: TRBJ2-1
d_gene: TRBD2
len: 15
v_gene: TRBV9
CDR3aa: CASSESGTSYNEQFF
CDR3nt: TGTGCCAGCAGCGAGAGCGGGACCTCCTACAATGAGCAGTTCTTC

abundance: .
j_gene: TRBJ2-7
d_gene: TRBD2
len: 17
v_gene: TRBV7-2
CDR3aa: CASSPPGLAGGRGEQYF
CDR3nt: TGTGCCAGCAGCCCACCGGGACTAGCGGGAGGGCGTGGGGAGCAGTACTTC

abundance: many
j_gene: TRBJ1-5
d_gene: .
len: 15
v_gene: TRBV28
CDR3aa: CASRGAADSNQPQHF
CDR3nt: TGTGCCAGCAGGGGGGCAGCCGATAGCAATCAGCCCCAGCATTTT

abundance: many
j_gene: TRBJ1-1
d_gene: .
len: 13
v_gene: TRBV19
CDR3aa: CASRQGTNTEAFF
CDR3nt: TGTGCCAGTAGGCAGGGGACCAACACTGAAGCTTTCTTT

abundance: many
j_gene: TRBJ1-5
d_gene: .
len: 15
v_gene: TRBV5-1
CDR3aa: CASSEGTGLGQPQHF
CDR3nt: TGCGCCAGCAGCGAGGGAACGGGTCTGGGGCAGCCCCAGCATTTT

abundance: few
j_gene: TRBJ1-4
d_gene: .
len: 12
v_gene: TRBV30
CDR3aa: CAWSPGNEKLFF
CDR3nt: TGTGCCTGGAGCCCGGGGAATGAAAAACTGTTTTTT

abundance: many
j_gene: TRBJ2-7
d_gene: TRBD1
len: 14
v_gene: TRBV7-6
CDR3aa: CASSPQGSTYEQYF
CDR3nt: TGTGCCAGCAGCCCACAGGGGAGTACCTACGAGCAGTACTTC

abundance: few
j_gene: TRBJ2-7
d_gene: .
len: 14
v_gene: TRBV12-3/TRBV12-4
CDR3aa: CASSPDRLSYEQYF
CDR3nt: TGTGCCAGCAGCCCGGACAGACTCTCCTACGAGCAGTACTTC

abundance: many
j_gene: TRBJ1-2
d_gene: .
len: 14
v_gene: TRBV10-3
CDR3aa: CAISESLGGDGYTF
CDR3nt: TGTGCCATCAGTGAGTCGCTTGGTGGCGATGGCTACACCTTC

abundance: medium-sized
j_gene: TRBJ2-7
d_gene: .
len: 13
v_gene: TRBV11-2
CDR3aa: CASSLAGFYEQYF
CDR3nt: TGTGCCAGCAGCTTAGCTGGCTTCTACGAGCAGTACTTC

abundance: once
j_gene: TRBJ2-3
d_gene: TRBD2
len: 19
v_gene: TRBV5-1
CDR3aa: CARSLPGLAGGTLTDTQYF
CDR3nt: TGCGCCCGCAGCTTGCCGGGACTAGCGGGAGGGACCCTCACAGATACGCAGTATTTT

abundance: .
j_gene: TRBJ2-7
d_gene: .
len: 15
v_gene: TRBV6-2/TRBV6-3
CDR3aa: CASSYLRGRSYEQYF
CDR3nt: TGTGCCAGCAGTTACCTACGAGGGCGCTCCTACGAGCAGTACTTC

abundance: many
j_gene: TRBJ2-7
d_gene: TRBD1
len: 13
v_gene: TRBV19
CDR3aa: CASSGTGQYEQYF
CDR3nt: TGTGCCAGTAGCGGGACAGGGCAATACGAGCAGTACTTC

abundance: many
j_gene: TRBJ2-7
d_gene: TRBD2
len: 13
v_gene: TRBV9
CDR3aa: CASSPSGMDEQYF
CDR3nt: TGTGCCAGCAGCCCCAGCGGGATGGACGAGCAGTACTTC

abundance: many
j_gene: TRBJ2-3
d_gene: .
len: 14
v_gene: TRBV6-1
CDR3aa: CASSGNLDTDTQYF
CDR3nt: TGTGCCAGCAGCGGGAATCTAGACACTGATACGCAGTATTTT

abundance: medium-sized
j_gene: TRBJ1-1
d_gene: .
len: 15
v_gene: TRBV12-3/TRBV12-4
CDR3aa: CASSPSDRMNTEAFF
CDR3nt: TGTGCCAGCAGTCCCTCGGACAGAATGAACACTGAAGCTTTCTTT

abundance: many
j_gene: TRBJ1-2
d_gene: .
len: 14
v_gene: TRBV10-3
CDR3aa: CAIRPGGAGYGYTF
CDR3nt: TGTGCCATCAGGCCCGGGGGCGCCGGCTATGGCTACACCTTC

abundance: many
j_gene: TRBJ2-3
d_gene: .
len: 12
v_gene: TRBV5-1
CDR3aa: CASSFDKDTQYF
CDR3nt: TGCGCCAGCAGCTTCGACAAAGATACGCAGTATTTT

abundance: few
j_gene: TRBJ2-7
d_gene: .
len: 13
v_gene: TRBV2
CDR3aa: CASSLTGSYEQYF
CDR3nt: TGTGCCAGCAGCCTGACGGGATCCTACGAGCAGTACTTC

abundance: many
j_gene: TRBJ1-6
d_gene: .
len: 15
v_gene: TRBV5-1
CDR3aa: CASSLSGTGNSPLHF
CDR3nt: TGCGCCAGCAGCTTGTCGGGAACAGGCAATTCACCCCTCCACTTT

abundance: medium-sized
j_gene: TRBJ1-5
d_gene: .
len: 18
v_gene: TRBV4-2
CDR3aa: CASSQDPGLMRGRQPQHF
CDR3nt: TGTGCCAGCAGCCAAGATCCAGGTTTGATGAGGGGCCGTCAGCCCCAGCATTTT

abundance: .
j_gene: TRBJ2-1
d_gene: TRBD2
len: 15
v_gene: TRBV5-1
CDR3aa: CASSLASGIYNEQFF
CDR3nt: TGCGCCAGCAGCTTGGCTAGCGGGATCTACAATGAGCAGTTCTTC

abundance: many
j_gene: TRBJ1-4
d_gene: TRBD1
len: 14
v_gene: TRBV20-1
CDR3aa: CSVAGGRAYEKLFF
CDR3nt: TGCAGTGTCGCAGGGGGCAGGGCCTATGAAAAACTGTTTTTT

abundance: .
j_gene: TRBJ2-3
d_gene: TRBD1
len: 15
v_gene: TRBV27
CDR3aa: CASSSTGGIPDTQYF
CDR3nt: TGTGCCAGCAGTTCGACAGGGGGGATTCCAGATACGCAGTATTTT

abundance: many
j_gene: TRBJ1-6
d_gene: .
len: 13
v_gene: TRBV12-3/TRBV12-4
CDR3aa: CASSFGRSSPLHF
CDR3nt: TGTGCCAGCAGTTTCGGCCGGAGTTCACCCCTCCACTTT

abundance: many
j_gene: TRBJ2-7
d_gene: TRBD2
len: 17
v_gene: TRBV4-3
CDR3aa: CASSQRASGLLAYEQYF
CDR3nt: TGCGCCAGCAGCCAACGAGCCTCGGGACTACTTGCCTACGAGCAGTACTTC

abundance: medium-sized
j_gene: TRBJ1-5
d_gene: .
len: 14
v_gene: TRBV21-1
CDR3aa: CASSNPGSNQPQHF
CDR3nt: TGTGCCAGCAGCAATCCGGGAAGCAATCAGCCCCAGCATTTT

abundance: many
j_gene: TRBJ1-2
d_gene: .
len: 14
v_gene: TRBV6-2/TRBV6-3
CDR3aa: CASSLRTVVYGYTF
CDR3nt: TGTGCCAGCAGTCTCCGGACAGTGGTGTATGGCTACACCTTC

abundance: few
j_gene: TRBJ1-2
d_gene: TRBD1
len: 17
v_gene: TRBV3-1
CDR3aa: CASSQRHRGPLRFGYTF
CDR3nt: TGTGCCAGCAGCCAACGGCACAGGGGGCCCTTGAGATTCGGCTACACCTTC

abundance: medium-sized
j_gene: TRBJ2-3
d_gene: TRBD2
len: 15
v_gene: TRBV7-2
CDR3aa: CASSLGLAGGGTQYF
CDR3nt: TGTGCCAGCAGCCTTGGGCTAGCGGGAGGGGGTACGCAGTATTTT

abundance: many
j_gene: TRBJ2-7
d_gene: .
len: 16
v_gene: TRBV10-1
CDR3aa: CASSEGSLSSSYEQYF
CDR3nt: TGCGCCAGCAGTGAAGGCAGCTTATCGAGCTCCTACGAGCAGTACTTC

abundance: many
j_gene: TRBJ1-4
d_gene: .
len: 13
v_gene: TRBV5-1
CDR3aa: CASSLAVEEKLFF
CDR3nt: TGCGCCAGCAGCTTGGCGGTGGAGGAAAAACTGTTTTTT

abundance: many
j_gene: TRBJ1-1
d_gene: .
len: 14
v_gene: TRBV7-9
CDR3aa: CASSLGRGFTEAFF
CDR3nt: TGTGCCAGCAGCTTAGGGAGGGGGTTCACTGAAGCTTTCTTT

abundance: .
j_gene: TRBJ2-3
d_gene: .
len: 12
v_gene: TRBV28
CDR3aa: CASGTTRDTQYF
CDR3nt: TGTGCCAGCGGGACCACGAGAGACACGCAGTATTTT

abundance: many
j_gene: TRBJ1-1
d_gene: TRBD1
len: 13
v_gene: TRBV28
CDR3aa: CASSLDRGPEAFF
CDR3nt: TGTGCCAGCAGTTTGGACAGGGGCCCTGAAGCTTTCTTT

abundance: many
j_gene: TRBJ1-2
d_gene: .
len: 14
v_gene: TRBV20-1
CDR3aa: CSARDFGGDYGYTF
CDR3nt: TGCAGTGCTAGAGATTTTGGGGGAGACTATGGCTACACCTTC